Listed below are T cell receptor beta chains from one sample, sequenced in a study of response to subunit inactivated influenza vaccine. TCRdb passed the RT-PCR reads through MiXCR, listing each CDR3 protein once. The data hold 600,000 to 850,000 distinct CDR3 sequences, with roughly 15% observed a single time. Sequenced here: PBMCs from blood, sampled 14 days before vaccination. The receptor set was obtained from a man aged 45-60 years who received an inactivated influenza vaccine. The CDR3 runs from the conserved cysteine through the conserved F or W.

len	v_gene	j_gene	CDR3aa
14	TRBV7-9	TRBJ1-1	CASSFGNMNTEAFF
15	TRBV11-2	TRBJ2-3	CASSKFTTGKDTQYF
15	TRBV7-8	TRBJ2-1	CASSLEGGGGNEQFF
13	TRBV15	TRBJ2-3	CATSRDLTDTQYF
11	TRBV5-8	TRBJ2-7	CASSLGERQYF
17	TRBV12-3/TRBV12-4	TRBJ2-1	CASSPMRGIPNYNEQFF
15	TRBV12-3/TRBV12-4	TRBJ2-1	CASKRTVDSYNEQFF
14	TRBV6-1	TRBJ1-4	CASRIDGLNEKLFF
15	TRBV6-2/TRBV6-3	TRBJ1-1	CASSLRGKRNTEAFF
15	TRBV20-1	TRBJ2-1	CSLSPGLSSGNEQFF
15	TRBV6-2/TRBV6-3	TRBJ2-7	CASSYFAGGSYEQYF
12	TRBV11-2	TRBJ2-2	CASSEGGVELFF
16	TRBV4-1	TRBJ1-6	CASSQYRAGYNSPLHF
14	TRBV2	TRBJ2-3	CASSERGGTDTQYF
13	TRBV29-1	TRBJ2-6	CSVELPGANVLTF
18	TRBV20-1	TRBJ2-1	CSARKGTSGGSSYNEQFF
12	TRBV19	TRBJ2-2	CASSPGVGELFF
16	TRBV5-1	TRBJ2-2	CASSFLAVKNTGELFF
15	TRBV28	TRBJ1-1	CASSPPPRGNTEAFF
15	TRBV12-3/TRBV12-4	TRBJ2-1	CASREPLSSYNEQFF